The 5 T cell receptor beta chains below were found in one sample sequenced in a study of OX40 agonist ivuxolimab in advanced cancers. Here immunoSEQ multiplex PCR was the method, and the copy in TCRdb shows in-frame clones only, minus some. This table holds about 40,000 clones, 80% to 90% found once. The starting material was CD4+ or CD8+ T cells sorted from blood, obtained in a trial of the OX40 agonist ivuxolimab. The receptor set was obtained from an adult with an advanced solid tumor such as melanoma, head and neck, liver or kidney cancer.

V gene TRBV28 combines with J gene TRBJ2-7; 7 bases fit TRBD2. The CDR3 spans 15 residues. With V trimmed by 7 bases and J by 3 bases, 12 bases remained unmatched. Per the germline V gene, CDR1 is MDHEN and CDR2 is SYDVKM. CDR3 residues: CASNRGGSLYYEQYV. In DNA, the CDR3 is TGTGCCAGCAACCGCGGCGGGAGTCTTTACTACGAGCAGTACGTC.

The gene calls are TRBV27 and TRBJ2-1; TRBD2 matches 13 bases. The CDR3 loop spans 15 amino acids. Germline V lookup: CDR1 MNHEY, CDR2 SMNVEV (reference sequence). The junction had 3 bases not matched to a gene; V was cut back by 3 bases and J by 7 bases. In DNA form, the CDR3 reads TGTGCCAGCAGTTTGGGACTAGCGGGATTTAATGAGCAGTTCTTC. Protein product: CASSLGLAGFNEQFF.

As concerns this clone: Germline and junction disagree at one end, which may indicate a read error. V gene TRBV19 combines with J gene TRBJ1-1; D call uncertain. The CDR3 is 12 amino acids. The germline V gene encodes CDR1 LNHDA and CDR2 SQIVND (reference sequence). The CDR3 spells CASSRRNAEAFF. In DNA, the CDR3 is TGTGCCAGTAGTAGGCGGAACGCTGAAGCTTTCTTT.

The rearrangement uses TRBV18 and TRBJ2-1; TRBD2 matches 11 bases. CDR1 is KGHSH and CDR2 is LQKENI in the germline V gene. Unmatched junction bases numbered 7, after V lost 3 bases and J lost 3 bases. There are 17 residues in the CDR3. The CDR3 DNA sequence: TGTGCCAGCTCACCGAACCATAGCGGGGGGGGCTACAATGAGCAGTTCTTC. It yields the protein CASSPNHSGGGYNEQFF. The full variable domain, completed using reference TRBV18 and TRBJ2-1, is NAGVMQNPRHLVRRRGQEARLRCSPMKGHSHVYWYRQLPEEGLKFMVYLQKENIIDESGMPKERFSAEFPKEGPSILRIQQVVRGDSAAYFCASSPNHSGGGYNEQFFGPGTRLTVL.

The chain uses TRBV7-9 and TRBJ2-3; 9 positions agree with TRBD1. Germline assignment: CDR1 SEHNR and CDR2 FQNEAQ (reference sequence). There are 17 residues in the CDR3. V lost 3 bases, J lost 3 bases, and 10 bases stayed unmatched. Here the CDR3 reads CASSFGWDRVFTDTQYF. The DNA of the CDR3 is TGTGCCAGCAGCTTCGGCTGGGACAGGGTGTTTACAGATACGCAGTATTTT.